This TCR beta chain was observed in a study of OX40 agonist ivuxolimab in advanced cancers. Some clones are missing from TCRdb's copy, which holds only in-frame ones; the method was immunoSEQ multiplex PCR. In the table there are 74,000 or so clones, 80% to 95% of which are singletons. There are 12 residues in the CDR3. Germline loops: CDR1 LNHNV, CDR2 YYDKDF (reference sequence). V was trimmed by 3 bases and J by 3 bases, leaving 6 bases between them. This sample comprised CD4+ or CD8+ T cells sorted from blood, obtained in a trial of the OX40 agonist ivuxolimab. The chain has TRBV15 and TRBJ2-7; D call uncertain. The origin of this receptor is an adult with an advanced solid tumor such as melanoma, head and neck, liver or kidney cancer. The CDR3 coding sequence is TGTGCCACCAGCAGGCAGGACTACGAGCAGTACTTC. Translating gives CATSRQDYEQYF.